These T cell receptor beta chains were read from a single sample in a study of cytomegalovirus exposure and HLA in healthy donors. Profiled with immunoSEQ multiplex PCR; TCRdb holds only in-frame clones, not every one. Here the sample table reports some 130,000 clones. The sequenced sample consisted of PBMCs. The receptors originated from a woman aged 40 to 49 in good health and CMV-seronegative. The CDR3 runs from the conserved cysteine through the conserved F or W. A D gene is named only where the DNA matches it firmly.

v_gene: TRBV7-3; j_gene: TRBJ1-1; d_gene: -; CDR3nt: TGTGCCAGCAGCTTAGGGGGGGATGAAGCTTTCTTT; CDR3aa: CASSLGGDEAFF
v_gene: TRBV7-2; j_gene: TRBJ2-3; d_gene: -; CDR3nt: TGTGCCAGCAGCTCCTTCACAGATACGCAGTATTTT; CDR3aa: CASSSFTDTQYF
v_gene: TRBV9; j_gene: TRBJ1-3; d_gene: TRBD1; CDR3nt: TGTGCCAGCAGCGCGACAGGGACCTTTGGAAACACCATATATTTT; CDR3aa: CASSATGTFGNTIYF
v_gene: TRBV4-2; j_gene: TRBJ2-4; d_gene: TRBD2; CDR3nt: TGTGCCAGCAGCCAAGGACTAGCGGGGGGTCTTCAAGCCAAAAACATTCAGTACTTC; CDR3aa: CASSQGLAGGLQAKNIQYF
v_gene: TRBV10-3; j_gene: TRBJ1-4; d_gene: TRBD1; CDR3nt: TGTGCCATCAGTTCCGGGACAGGGGGTGAAAAACTGTTTTTT; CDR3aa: CAISSGTGGEKLFF
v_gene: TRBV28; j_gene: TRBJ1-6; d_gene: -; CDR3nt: TGTGCCAGCAGTGAGGGGGATAATTCACCCCTCCACTTT; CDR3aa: CASSEGDNSPLHF
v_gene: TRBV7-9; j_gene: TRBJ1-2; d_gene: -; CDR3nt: TGTGCCAGCAGCTCGCACGGGGGGGGTTTTGTGGCAGGCTACACCTTC; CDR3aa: CASSSHGGGFVAGYTF
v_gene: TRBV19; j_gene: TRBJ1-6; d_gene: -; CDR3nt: TGTGCCAGTAATCCTGACAGAAATTCACCCCTCCACTTT; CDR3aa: CASNPDRNSPLHF
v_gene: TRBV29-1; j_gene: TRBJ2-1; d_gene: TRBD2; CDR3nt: TGCAGCGTCCTACTAGCGTCCTCCTACAATGAGCAGTTCTTC; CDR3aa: CSVLLASSYNEQFF
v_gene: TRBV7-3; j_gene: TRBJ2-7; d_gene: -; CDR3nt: TGTGCCAGCAGCTTAACGGGGCAGGTCGGCGAGCAGTACTTC; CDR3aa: CASSLTGQVGEQYF
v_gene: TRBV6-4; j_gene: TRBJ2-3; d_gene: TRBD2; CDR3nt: TGTGCCAGCAGTTCTCTAGCGGGGGAGGATACGCAGTATTTT; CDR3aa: CASSSLAGEDTQYF
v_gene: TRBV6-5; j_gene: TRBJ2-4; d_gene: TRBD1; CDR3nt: TGTGCCAGCAGTCTAGGGACAGGGTTAAACATTCAGTACTTC; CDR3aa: CASSLGTGLNIQYF
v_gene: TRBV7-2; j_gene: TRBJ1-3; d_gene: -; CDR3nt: TGTGCCAGCAGCCCAGCCGGGGTCGCCTCTGGAAACACCATATATTTT; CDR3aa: CASSPAGVASGNTIYF
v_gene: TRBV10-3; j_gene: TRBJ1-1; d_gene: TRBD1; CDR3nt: TGTGCCATCAGTGAGTCGGGACAGGGGGTACCTTTCTTT; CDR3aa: CAISESGQGVPFF
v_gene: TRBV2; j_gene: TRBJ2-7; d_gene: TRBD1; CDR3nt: TGTGCCAGCAGTCAGGGGGTGGTCTACGAGCAGTACTTC; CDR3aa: CASSQGVVYEQYF
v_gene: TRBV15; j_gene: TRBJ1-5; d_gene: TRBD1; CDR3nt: TGTGCCACCTCCGGGGCACAGGGGGTTGGCAATCAGCCCCAGCATTTT; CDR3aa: CATSGAQGVGNQPQHF
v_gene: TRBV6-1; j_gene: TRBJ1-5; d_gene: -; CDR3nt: TGTGCCAGCCTCCGGGATAGCAATCAGCCCCAGCATTTT; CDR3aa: CASLRDSNQPQHF
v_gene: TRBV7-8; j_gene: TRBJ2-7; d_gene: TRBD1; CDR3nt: TGTGCCAGCAGCTCTGGGACAGGTACCTACGAGCAGTACTTC; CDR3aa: CASSSGTGTYEQYF
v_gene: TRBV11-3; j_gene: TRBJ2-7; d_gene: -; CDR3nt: TGTGCCAGCAGCTTAATACAGTACTACGAGCAGTACTTC; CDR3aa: CASSLIQYYEQYF
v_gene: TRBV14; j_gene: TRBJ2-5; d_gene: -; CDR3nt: TGTGCCAGCAGCCAAGTTCGGGGAACGGAGACCCAGTACTTC; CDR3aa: CASSQVRGTETQYF
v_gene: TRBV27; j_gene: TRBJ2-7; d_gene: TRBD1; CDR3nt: TGTGCCAGCAGTCCCCGCCGGGACAGGGGGAGAGAGCAGTACTTC; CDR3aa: CASSPRRDRGREQYF
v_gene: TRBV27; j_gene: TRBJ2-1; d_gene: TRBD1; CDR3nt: TGTGCCAGTATGAGGGGGGCAGGGGGCGTTAGGAACAATGAGCAGTTCTTC; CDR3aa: CASMRGAGGVRNNEQFF
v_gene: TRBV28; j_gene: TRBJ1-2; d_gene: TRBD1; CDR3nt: TGTGCCAGCAGTTTATGGGACAGGAGCTATGGCTACACCTTC; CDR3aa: CASSLWDRSYGYTF
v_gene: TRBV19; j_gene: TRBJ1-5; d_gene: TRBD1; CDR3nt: TGTGCCAGTAGTTTTCTTGGGACAGGGGCCGGTCAGCCCCAGCATTTT; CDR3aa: CASSFLGTGAGQPQHF
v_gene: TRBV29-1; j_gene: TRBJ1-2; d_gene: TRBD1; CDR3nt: TGCAGCGCCATTTGGGACAGGGCGTTTCATGGCTACACCTTC; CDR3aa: CSAIWDRAFHGYTF
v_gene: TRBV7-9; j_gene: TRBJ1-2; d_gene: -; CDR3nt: TGTGCCAGCGGTAATGCGGGTGCGGACCGGGGCTACACCTTC; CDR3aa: CASGNAGADRGYTF
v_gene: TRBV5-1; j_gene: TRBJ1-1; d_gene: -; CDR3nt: TGCGCCAGCAGCTTGTCGACTAACACTGAAGCTTTCTTT; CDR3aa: CASSLSTNTEAFF
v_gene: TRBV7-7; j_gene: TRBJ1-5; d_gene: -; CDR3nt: TGTGCTAGCAGCTTAGGATCGGGTAGGAGCAATCAGCCCCAGCATTTT; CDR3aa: CASSLGSGRSNQPQHF
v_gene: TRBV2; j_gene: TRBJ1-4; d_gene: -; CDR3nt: TGTGCCAGCAGTCGCAGGGGTGAGGGAGCTAATGAAAAACTGTTTTTT; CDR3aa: CASSRRGEGANEKLFF
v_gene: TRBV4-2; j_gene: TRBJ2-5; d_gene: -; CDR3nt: TGTGCCAGCAGCCACGGCCGAGAGGGTGGGGAGACCCAGTACTTC; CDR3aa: CASSHGREGGETQYF
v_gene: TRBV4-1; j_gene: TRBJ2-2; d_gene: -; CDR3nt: TGCGCCAGCAGCTCAAGGAGGTCCACCGGGGAGCTGTTTTTT; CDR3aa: CASSSRRSTGELFF
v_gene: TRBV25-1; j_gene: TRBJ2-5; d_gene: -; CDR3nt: TGTGCCAGCAGTGACTACGGGGAGACCCAGTACTTC; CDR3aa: CASSDYGETQYF
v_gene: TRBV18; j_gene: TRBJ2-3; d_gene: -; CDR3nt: TGTGCCAGCTCAGCGGTAACTGTCTTGGATACGCAGTATTTT; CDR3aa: CASSAVTVLDTQYF
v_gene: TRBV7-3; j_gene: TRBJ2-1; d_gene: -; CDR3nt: TGTGCCAGCAGCGCCGGGACTTGGGATGAGCAGTTCTTC; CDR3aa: CASSAGTWDEQFF
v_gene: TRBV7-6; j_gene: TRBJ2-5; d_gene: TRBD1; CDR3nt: TGTGCCAGCAGCTGGGGGACAGGGGGCCAAGAGACCCAGTACTTC; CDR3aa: CASSWGTGGQETQYF
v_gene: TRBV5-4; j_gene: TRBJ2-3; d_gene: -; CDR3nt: TGTGCCAGCAGCTTGTCCGGGATCACAGATACGCAGTATTTT; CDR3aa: CASSLSGITDTQYF
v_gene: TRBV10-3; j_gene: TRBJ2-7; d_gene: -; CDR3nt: TGTGCCATCAGTGAGTTCCAGGGTCCAGACGAGCAGTACTTC; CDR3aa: CAISEFQGPDEQYF
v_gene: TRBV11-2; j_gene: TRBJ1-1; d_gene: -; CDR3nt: TGTGCCAGCAGCTCGACGGGGGGCGGTGGTGAAGCTTTCTTT; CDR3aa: CASSSTGGGGEAFF
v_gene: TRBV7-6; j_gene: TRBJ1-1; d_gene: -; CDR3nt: TGTGCCAGCAGCGGACAGCCAGCAGGCACTGAAGCTTTCTTT; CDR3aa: CASSGQPAGTEAFF
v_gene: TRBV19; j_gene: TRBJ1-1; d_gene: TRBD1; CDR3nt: TGTGCCAGTAGTAGGAGGACAGGGGGCGCGAACGAAGCTTTCTTT; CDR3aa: CASSRRTGGANEAFF
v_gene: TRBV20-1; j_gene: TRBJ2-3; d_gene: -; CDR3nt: TGCAGTGCTCCCGTAGGGGTGACGCAGTATTTT; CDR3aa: CSAPVGVTQYF
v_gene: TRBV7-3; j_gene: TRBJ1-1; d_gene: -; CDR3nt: TGTGCCAGCAGCCTCGAGTTGAACACTGAAGCTTTCTTT; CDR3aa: CASSLELNTEAFF
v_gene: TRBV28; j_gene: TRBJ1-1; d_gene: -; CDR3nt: TGTGCCAGCAGTCTACCACCGAACACTGAAGCTTTCTTT; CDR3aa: CASSLPPNTEAFF
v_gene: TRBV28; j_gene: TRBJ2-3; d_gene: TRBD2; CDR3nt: TGTGCCAGCAGTTTCGCTAGCGGGGGGTCCTTCACAGATACGCAGTATTTT; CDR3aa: CASSFASGGSFTDTQYF
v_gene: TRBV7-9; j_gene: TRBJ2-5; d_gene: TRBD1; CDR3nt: TGTGCCAGCAGCTTAGAAGGCAGGGGGTTAGGAGAGACCCAGTACTTC; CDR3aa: CASSLEGRGLGETQYF
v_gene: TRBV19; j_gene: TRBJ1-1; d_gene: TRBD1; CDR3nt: TGTGCCAGTAGTGATCAGGGGGGCACTGAAGCTTTCTTT; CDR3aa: CASSDQGGTEAFF